This T cell receptor beta chain was recorded in a study of T cell responses to AZD1222 COVID-19 vaccine. Study-wide points: Clonal diversity may have been underestimated in mostly white British donors.

Generated by immunoSEQ multiplex PCR, the TCRdb table keeps only in-frame clones and is missing some. This table has roughly 180,000 clones, 90% appearing once. Trimming removed 6 bases from V and 6 bases from J, with 17 bases in between. The germline CDR1 and CDR2 sequences are LNHDA and SQIVND (reference sequence). The CDR3 is 14 residues long. This clone was picked up one time. Its target is unknown. The material sequenced was peripheral blood, taken on day 0 of AZD1222 vaccination. J is TRBJ1-1 and V is TRBV19; D is possibly TRBD1 (6 bases). This clonotype originated in an adult in good health. The CDR3 sequence: CASRGHADFAEAFF. CDR3 coding DNA: TGTGCCAGTAGGGGACATGCAGATTTCGCTGAAGCTTTCTTT.